The 28 T cell receptor beta chains below come from one sample, sequenced in a study of spatial heterogeneity in lung cancer. Noted time point: sample taken at primary tumor resection. Frozen PBMC, nontumor lung or tumor provided whole RNA, which was sequenced unsorted. TCRdb passed the 5' RACE reads through MiXCR, listing each CDR3 protein once. The sample shows roughly 10,000 distinct CDR3 sequences, 4.5% to 7% of them seen only once. Source: PBMCs, taken at surgery. These receptors were collected from a male donor with early-stage non-small cell lung cancer.

This clonotype was found many times. The chain couples TRBV5-1 to TRBJ2-7, with TRBD1 identical over 9 bases. The ends lost 4 bases at V and 0 bases at J; junction bases unmatched: 5. Germline lookup yields CDR1 SGHRS and CDR2 YFSETQ. The CDR3 spans 15 residues. The CDR3 sequence is CASSEGQGYSYEQYF. The CDR3 coding sequence is TGCGCCAGCAGCGAAGGACAGGGGTACTCCTACGAGCAGTACTTC.

This clonotype was recorded many times. Here the CDR3 reads CAWSVTGQGTGANVLTF. In DNA form, the CDR3 reads TGTGCCTGGAGTGTAACAGGACAGGGGACCGGGGCCAACGTCCTGACTTTC. The gene calls are TRBV30 and TRBJ2-6; 9 bases match TRBD1. Looked up from germline, CDR1 is GTSNPN and CDR2 is SVGIG (reference sequence). V trimming: 0 bases; J trimming: 4 bases; junction bases outside the gene matches: 7. The CDR3 is 17 residues long. Filled out from reference TRBV30 and TRBJ2-6, the complete variable domain reads SQTIHQWPATLVQPVGSPLSLECTVEGTSNPNLYWYRQAAGRGLQLLFYSVGIGQISSEVPQNLSASRPQDRQFILSSKKLLLSDSGFYLCAWSVTGQGTGANVLTFGAGSRLTVL.

This clonotype has just a few counts. The CDR3 here is CSVEYLYEQYF. CDR3 bases: TGCAGCGTCGAGTATCTTTACGAGCAGTACTTC. The V and J genes are TRBV29-1 and TRBJ2-7; D is unclear. Germline V gives CDR1 SQVTM, CDR2 ANQGSEA. Between the trimmed V and J ends, which lost 6 bases and 4 bases, there was a span of 10 bases. The CDR3 covers 11 residues.

At least ten counts were recorded for this clonotype. This chain connects TRBV2 to TRBJ1-6; D possibly corresponds to TRBD1 (5 bases). The CDR3 spans 13 residues. Germline V CDR1 and CDR2: SNHLY, FYNNEI. V was shortened by 7 bases and J by 7 bases, with 11 bases between the two germline ends. The CDR3 is CASIPGRNSPLHF. For the CDR3, the DNA is TGTGCCAGCATACCAGGGCGAAATTCACCCCTCCACTTT.

This clonotype was observed many times. The V gene is TRBV29-1, the J gene TRBJ1-2; 7 bases align to TRBD1. The V segment lost 6 bases and the J segment 3 bases; nucleotides outside the gene matches: 4. Germline lookup yields CDR1 SQVTM and CDR2 ANQGSEA. The CDR3 spans 12 residues. CDR3 residues: CSVRGTDYGYTF. DNA for the CDR3: TGCAGCGTCCGGGGGACAGACTATGGCTACACCTTC.

This clonotype was observed many times. The chain employs TRBV29-1 and TRBJ2-3; 7 nucleotides agree with TRBD1. CDR3 length equals 15 residues. The ends lost 2 bases at V and 2 bases at J; junction bases unmatched: 7. Per the germline V gene, CDR1 is SQVTM and CDR2 is ANQGSEA. The DNA for the CDR3 is TGCAGCGTTGAAAAGCGACAGGGCTACACAGATACGCAGTATTTT. Protein product: CSVEKRQGYTDTQYF.

This clonotype was seen at least ten times. This chain links TRBV18 with TRBJ2-3; D not certain. The V gene lost 3 bases and the J gene lost 7 bases, with 11 bases spanning the gap. The CDR3 spans 13 residues. Germline CDR1 KGHSH, CDR2 LQKENI. The CDR3, as DNA: TGTGCCAGCTCACCCCCAAGGGATAATACGCAGTATTTT. This gives the protein CASSPPRDNTQYF. The full variable domain, with the rest looked up from reference TRBV18 and TRBJ2-3, is NAGVMQNPRHLVRRRGQEARLRCSPMKGHSHVYWYRQLPEEGLKFMVYLQKENIIDESGMPKERFSAEFPKEGPSILRIQQVVRGDSAAYFCASSPPRDNTQYFGPGTRLTVL.

The sample holds many counts of this clonotype. The rearrangement uses TRBV20-1 and TRBJ1-1, with D unclear. CDR1 and CDR2 (germline): DFQATT, SNEGSKA (reference sequence). Trimming shortened V by 3 bases and J by 1 base, and 9 bases separated the two germline ends. This CDR3 region has 13 residues. The CDR3 coding sequence is TGCAGTGCTAGCGAGGGTTGGAACACTGAAGCTTTCTTT. It is translated as CSASEGWNTEAFF.

This clonotype appeared many times. The rearrangement uses TRBV7-2 and TRBJ2-7, with 7 nucleotides matching TRBD2. The CDR3 has 16 residues. CDR1 and CDR2 (germline): SGHTA, FQGNSA. V lost 4 bases, J lost 4 bases, and 13 bases stayed unmatched. This chain's CDR3 is CASSSRGGAGVYEQYF. In nucleotides, the CDR3 is TGTGCCAGCAGCTCCCGGGGAGGGGCGGGAGTATACGAGCAGTACTTC. The whole variable domain, filled in from reference TRBV7-2 and TRBJ2-7, reads GAGVSQSPSNKVTEKGKDVELRCDPISGHTALYWYRQSLGQGLEFLIYFQGNSAPDKSGLPSDRFSAERTGGSVSTLTIQRTQQEDSAVYLCASSSRGGAGVYEQYFGPGTRLTVT.

There are many counts of this clonotype. The rearrangement links TRBV12-3 or TRBV12-4 to TRBJ1-1, with no clear D. The V gene lost 4 bases and the J gene lost 4 bases, with 7 bases spanning the gap. CDR3 length equals 12 residues. The CDR3 region is CASSWGSTEAFF. CDR3 coding DNA: TGTGCCAGCAGTTGGGGATCCACTGAAGCTTTCTTT.

This clonotype was counted ten times or more. This chain joins TRBV3-1 and TRBJ2-1, with D possibly matching TRBD1 (6 bases). V lost 3 bases and J 5 bases, leaving 17 bases between the germline ends. CDR1 is LGHDT and CDR2 is YNNKEL in the germline V gene (reference sequence). This CDR3 comprises 16 residues. CDR3 coding DNA: TGTGCCAGCAGCCAGGCCTACAGGGAGAGGCACAATGAGCAGTTCTTC. Protein sequence: CASSQAYRERHNEQFF.

This clonotype occurred many times. The rearrangement joins TRBV15 to TRBJ2-2, with 10 positions matching TRBD2. Germline CDR1 is LNHNV and CDR2 is YYDKDF (reference sequence). There are 19 residues in the CDR3. Losses at the gene ends were 4 bases for V and 2 bases for J; bases not matched to a gene: 13. Here the CDR3 reads CATSKEGAGGPPNTGELFF. Here the CDR3 DNA reads TGTGCCACCAGCAAAGAGGGAGCGGGAGGGCCCCCAAACACCGGGGAGCTGTTTTTT.

This clonotype was recorded many times. This chain joins TRBV29-1 and TRBJ1-2; 7 bases are a match to TRBD1. V was pared by 5 bases and J by 7 bases, with 10 bases of the junction left unmatched. The CDR3 is made up of 13 amino acids. Germline V gene sequence: CDR1 SQVTM, CDR2 ANQGSEA. CDR3 coding DNA: TGCAGCGTTACCCGAGGGGGCTATGGTGGCTACACCTTC. Translation gives CSVTRGGYGGYTF.

This clonotype was detected many times. The chain recombines TRBV29-1 with TRBJ2-5, with 7 positions matching TRBD1. Germline CDR1 reads SQVTM; CDR2 reads ANQGSEA. The CDR3 runs to 13 residues. V dropped 2 bases and J dropped 3; count of bases not matched to a gene: 3. The CDR3 loop reads CSVEHRGKETQYF. The CDR3 DNA reads TGCAGCGTTGAACACAGGGGAAAAGAGACCCAGTACTTC.

This clonotype showed up many times. The gene calls are TRBV11-3 and TRBJ2-2; 9 nucleotides line up with TRBD2. Trimming removed 4 bases from V and 3 bases from J; junction bases left unmatched: 9. Germline loops: CDR1 SGHNT, CDR2 YENEEA. This CDR3 spans 17 amino acids. CDR3 region: CASSSTLAGFYTGELFF. CDR3 bases: TGTGCCAGCAGCTCAACTCTAGCGGGATTCTACACCGGGGAGCTGTTTTTT.

This clonotype was seen at least ten times. The rearrangement links TRBV20-1 to TRBJ1-2; a possible D gene is TRBD1 (5 bases). Germline V lookup: CDR1 DFQATT, CDR2 SNEGSKA (reference sequence). V lost 5 bases to trimming and J lost 2 bases, with 15 bases between them. The CDR3 extends over 14 amino acids. As DNA, the CDR3 is TGCAGTGCTTTACAGGCAACCTTAAACTATGGCTACACCTTC. Translated, it gives CSALQATLNYGYTF.

By its share, this clonotype is medium-sized. J is TRBJ2-5 and V is TRBV13, with D hard to call. Trimming took off 6 bases at V and 3 bases at J, with 11 bases between the two ends. CDR1 and CDR2 (germline): PRHDT, FYEKMQ (reference sequence). The CDR3 sequence is 13 residues long. The CDR3 region is CASRGRGKETQYF. The CDR3 DNA reads as TGTGCCAGCAGAGGACGTGGAAAAGAGACCCAGTACTTC. Drawing the rest from reference TRBV13 and TRBJ2-5, the complete variable domain is AAGVIQSPRHLIKEKRETATLKCYPIPRHDTVYWYQQGPGQDPQFLISFYEKMQSDKGSIPDRFSAQQFSDYHSELNMSSLELGDSALYFCASRGRGKETQYFGPGTRLLVL.

In this sample, this clonotype turned up many times. The chain links TRBV29-1 to TRBJ2-7; either TRBD1 or TRBD2 may supply D (6 bases each). Between the trimmed V and J ends, which lost 4 bases and 2 bases, there was a span of 21 bases. CDR1 and CDR2 from the germline V gene are SQVTM and ANQGSEA. The CDR3 is made up of 16 amino acids. Here the CDR3 DNA reads TGCAGCGTTGCCCAAATGGAGGGGGTACCGACCTACGAGCAGTACTTC. Translating it yields CSVAQMEGVPTYEQYF.

The rearrangement links TRBV20-1 to TRBJ2-3; 9 nucleotides match TRBD2. The CDR3 extends over 13 amino acids. Germline trimming cut 7 bases from V and 4 bases from J; bases unmatched to any gene: 6. CDR1 is DFQATT and CDR2 is SNEGSKA in the germline V gene (reference sequence). CDR3 residues: CSVYSGGPDTQYF. The CDR3 bases are TGCAGTGTTTATAGCGGGGGCCCAGATACGCAGTATTTT.

This clonotype is medium-sized. The chain carries TRBV7-2 and TRBJ1-1; D is ambiguous. The V gene lost 5 bases and the J gene lost 9 bases, with 16 bases spanning the gap. The CDR3 consists of 13 residues. Germline CDR1 reads SGHTA; CDR2 reads FQGNSA. In nucleotides, the CDR3 is TGTGCCAGCAGCCTGGAATATGGGAGGCAAGCTTTCTTT. Its protein is CASSLEYGRQAFF. The whole variable domain, remainder taken from reference TRBV7-2 and TRBJ1-1, is GAGVSQSPSNKVTEKGKDVELRCDPISGHTALYWYRQSLGQGLEFLIYFQGNSAPDKSGLPSDRFSAERTGGSVSTLTIQRTQQEDSAVYLCASSLEYGRQAFFGQGTRLTVV.

The chain carries TRBV7-6 and TRBJ2-3; no reliable D call. In germline, CDR1 is SGHVS, CDR2 FNYEAQ. This CDR3 region has 16 residues. V gave up 5 bases and J gave up 0 bases, with 15 bases separating them. The CDR3 spells CASSPTFQLSTDTQYF. DNA of the CDR3: TGTGCCAGCAGCCCGACCTTCCAATTAAGCACAGATACGCAGTATTTT. Full variable domain (outside the CDR3, taken from reference TRBV7-6 and TRBJ2-3): GAGVSQSPRYKVTKRGQDVALRCDPISGHVSLYWYRQALGQGPEFLTYFNYEAQQDKSGLPNDRFSAERPEGSISTLTIQRTEQRDSAMYRCASSPTFQLSTDTQYFGPGTRLTVL.

This clonotype has more than one count but fewer than ten. The rearrangement uses TRBV28 and TRBJ1-1, with 11 positions matching TRBD1. In germline, CDR1 is MDHEN, CDR2 SYDVKM. CDR3 size: 12 residues. The ends lost 8 bases at V and 4 bases at J; junction bases unmatched: 0. CDR3: CASGTGGTEAFF. The CDR3 DNA sequence: TGTGCCAGCGGGACAGGGGGCACTGAAGCTTTCTTT.

The table lists this clonotype with many counts. The V and J genes are TRBV7-3 and TRBJ1-1; D unclear. Per the germline V gene, CDR1 is SGHTA and CDR2 is FQGTGA. V lost 1 base and J 3 bases, leaving 6 bases between the germline ends. The CDR3 sequence is 13 residues long. The CDR3 sequence is CASSLREDTEAFF. CDR3 in DNA: TGTGCCAGCAGCTTAAGGGAAGACACTGAAGCTTTCTTT.

This clonotype is medium-sized by share. One end of the junction varies from germline; a read error may be responsible. The chain employs TRBV28 and TRBJ2-2; D tentatively reads TRBD1 or TRBD2 (6 bases each). Germline V gene lookup returns CDR1 MDHEN and CDR2 SYDVKM. This CDR3 contains 14 residues. CDR3 loop: CASTIRGRGGELFF. The CDR3 DNA is TGTGCGAGCACCATCCGGGGGCGAGGCGGGGAGCTGTTTTTT.

Many counts were recorded for this clonotype. The rearrangement joins TRBV6-5 to TRBJ2-1; 9 bases match TRBD2. Per the germline V gene, CDR1 is MNHEY and CDR2 is SVGAGI. Trimming took 0 bases from V and 8 from J; bases not matched to a gene: 5. This CDR3 comprises 15 residues. Here the CDR3 DNA reads TGTGCCAGCAGTTACTCGAGGGCGGGAGGGGATGAGCAGTTCTTC. Amino acids: CASSYSRAGGDEQFF.

Comment on this clonotype: A much larger clone differs from this one at a single base, so this may be a read error. This likely comes from a read error, as the CDR3 has no conserved phenylalanine or tryptophan at its end. This sequence joins TRBV29-1 and TRBJ2-1, with TRBD2 matching 9 bases. The germline gives CDR1 SQVTM, CDR2 ANQGSEA. The CDR3 is 13 amino acids. This chain's CDR3 is CTLGREGLDEQFL. The CDR3 nucleotides read TGCACCCTGGGGCGGGAGGGCCTGGATGAGCAGTTCTTA.

At least ten counts were recorded for this clonotype. This rearrangement joins TRBV6-2 or TRBV6-3 to TRBJ1-1, with a weak D call TRBD1 (6 bases). The germline V gene has CDR1 MNHEY and CDR2 SVGEGT. The CDR3 runs to 14 residues. The V gene lost 6 bases and the J gene lost 9 bases, with 20 bases spanning the gap. The CDR3 region has the DNA TGTGCCAGCAGAGACGACAGGTCCGTGGTAAAAGCTTTCTTT. It yields the protein CASRDDRSVVKAFF.

The rearrangement joins TRBV29-1 to TRBJ2-2, with TRBD1 matching over 7 bases. Trimming cost V 6 bases and J 1 base; bases outside gene matches: 5. The CDR3 covers 14 residues. Germline assignment: CDR1 SQVTM and CDR2 ANQGSEA. The CDR3: CSVAGTVNTGELFF. CDR3 in DNA: TGCAGCGTCGCCGGGACAGTGAACACCGGGGAGCTGTTTTTT.